The T cell receptor (beta chain) described here comes from a study of cytomegalovirus exposure and HLA in healthy donors. Study details: HLA-typed donors contributed about 85 million unique TCRs, which were held in an early data release.

The V end was cut by 0 bases, the J end by 2 bases, with 8 bases between. The CDR3 contains 14 residues. The germline V gene encodes CDR1 SGDLS and CDR2 YYNGEE. Study-wide results and caveats: A prior analysis recorded that most TCR beta V segments were productive about 90% or about 30% of the time. As a later analysis revealed, most CMV-associated TCR beta chains appeared HLA-restricted. As a later analysis showed, several of the most significant clusters appeared to be linked to common viral pathogens.

The PCR made use of 60 Vbeta and 13 Jbeta primers. Here immunoSEQ multiplex PCR was the method, and the copy in TCRdb shows in-frame clones only, minus some. The sample yields about 180,000 clones, 65% to 85% seen once. Of note for this clone: Its specificity is not known. The identical CDR3 is also encoded by other nucleotide sequences in the sample.

Sequencing was carried out using PBMCs. This sequence originates from a girl aged 10-17 years in good health and CMV-seropositive. The chain has TRBV9 and TRBJ1-2; the D gene is possibly TRBD1 (5 bases). The CDR3 region has the DNA TGTGCCAGCAGCGTAGGACCAGGGAACTATGGCTACACCTTC. Amino acids: CASSVGPGNYGYTF.